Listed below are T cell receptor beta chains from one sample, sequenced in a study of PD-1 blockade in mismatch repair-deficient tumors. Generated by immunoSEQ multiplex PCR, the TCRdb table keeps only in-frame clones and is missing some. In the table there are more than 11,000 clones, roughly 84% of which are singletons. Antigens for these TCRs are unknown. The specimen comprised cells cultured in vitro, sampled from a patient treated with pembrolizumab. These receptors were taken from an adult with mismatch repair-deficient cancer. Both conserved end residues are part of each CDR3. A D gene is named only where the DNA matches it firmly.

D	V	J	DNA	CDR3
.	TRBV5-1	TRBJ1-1	TGCGCCAGCAGCCCGACACAGGGTCGGCCCACTGAAGCTTTCTTT	CASSPTQGRPTEAFF
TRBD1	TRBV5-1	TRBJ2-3	TGCGCCAGCAGCTTGGGGCCGACGGGACAGGGTGGGGATACGCAGTATTTT	CASSLGPTGQGGDTQYF
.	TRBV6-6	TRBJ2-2	TGTGCCATACGAAGGAACACCGGGGAGCTGTTTTTT	CAIRRNTGELFF
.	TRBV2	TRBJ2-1	TGTGCCAGCAGCCAGAACGGTTTCGAGCAGTTCTTC	CASSQNGFEQFF
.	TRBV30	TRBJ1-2	TGTGCCTGGAGCGCCCCCGGGGGGGCAGGGCACACCTATGGCTACACCTTC	CAWSAPGGAGHTYGYTF
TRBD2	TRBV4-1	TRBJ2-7	TGCGCCAGCAGCCACGCGGGAGAGGCCTACGAGCAGTACTTC	CASSHAGEAYEQYF
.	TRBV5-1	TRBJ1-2	TGCGCCAGCAGCTTGGAAGGGGCCTATGGCTACACCTTC	CASSLEGAYGYTF
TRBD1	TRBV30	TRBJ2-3	TGTGCCTGGAGTCGCGGACAGGGTACGCAGTATTTT	CAWSRGQGTQYF
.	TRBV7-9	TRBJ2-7	TGTGCCAGCAGCTTAGGGGGGTCCGAGCAGTACTTC	CASSLGGSEQYF
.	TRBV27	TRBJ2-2	TGTGCCAGCAGTTTTTCGGGCACCGGGGAGCTGTTTTTT	CASSFSGTGELFF
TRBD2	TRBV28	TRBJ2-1	TGTGCCAGCAACACCGGGACTAGGTCTCACAATGAGCAGTTCTTC	CASNTGTRSHNEQFF
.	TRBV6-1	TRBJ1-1	TGTGCCAGCAAGGGGTGGGGGGACGGCAACACTGAAGCTTTCTTT	CASKGWGDGNTEAFF